These 3 T cell receptor beta chains were all obtained from the same sample, sequenced in a study of blood T cell repertoires in COVID-19. Sequenced by immunoSEQ multiplex PCR; TCRdb stores in-frame clones only, minus some. The sample yields about 290,000 clones, 85% seen once. The sample taken for sequencing was peripheral blood. These receptors all come from a woman aged 45 to 65 with active or convalescent COVID-19.

The chain is built from TRBV29-1 and TRBJ1-4, with TRBD1 matching 7 bases. The CDR3 is 16 residues long. Trimming cost V 1 base and J 0 bases; bases outside gene matches: 5. CDR1 is SQVTM, CDR2 ANQGSEA, per germline. The CDR3 protein is CSVEVRGDATNEKLFF. The CDR3 DNA sequence: TGCAGCGTTGAAGTCAGGGGGGATGCAACTAATGAAAAACTGTTTTTT.

This clone occurred many times. This rearrangement joins TRBV28 to TRBJ2-4; possible D gene TRBD1, 5 bases. The V end lost 5 bases, the J end lost 9 bases, and 20 bases lay between the germline ends. The V gene's germline CDR1 is MDHEN and CDR2 SYDVKM. This CDR3 comprises 15 residues. The CDR3 coding sequence is TGTGCCAGCAGTCCCCTGGGCCGCAAGCAGGGCATTCAGTACTTC. Its protein product is CASSPLGRKQGIQYF.

The chain joins TRBV7-9 to TRBJ1-3; D is possibly TRBD1 (6 bases). The V gene lost 8 bases and the J gene lost 1 base, with 9 bases spanning the gap. Germline V CDR1 and CDR2: SEHNR, FQNEAQ (reference sequence). The length of the CDR3 is 13 residues. CDR3 region: CASRTGSGNTIYF. CDR3 DNA: TGTGCCAGCCGAACAGGGTCTGGAAACACCATATATTTT.